The 24 T cell receptor beta chains listed next were all sequenced from one sample in a study of blood T cell repertoires in COVID-19. Profiled with immunoSEQ multiplex PCR; TCRdb holds only in-frame clones, not every one. The repertoire has fewer than 400,000 clones, around 90% of them found once; the top ten carry over 4.5%. The sequenced material came from PBMCs or T cells enriched from blood (not recorded which). The receptors stem from a man aged 25 to 45 who had recovered from COVID-19.

This sequence joins TRBV14 and TRBJ2-1; TRBD2 agrees at 12 bases. Trimming cost V 6 bases and J 6 bases; bases outside gene matches: 6. CDR3 length equals 15 residues. CDR1 and CDR2 (germline): SGHDN, FVKESK. The CDR3 DNA reads as TGTGCCAGCAGATCACTAGCGGGGGGCCTCAATGAGCAGTTCTTC. Protein: CASRSLAGGLNEQFF.

The chain joins TRBV2 to TRBJ2-5; D is uncertain. Germline CDR1 is SNHLY and CDR2 is FYNNEI. The CDR3 is 12 residues long. Between the trimmed V and J ends, which lost 6 bases and 4 bases, there was a span of 9 bases. CDR3 sequence (DNA): TGTGCCAGCAGCGCACTACGAGAGACCCAGTACTTC. As protein: CASSALRETQYF.

The V and J genes are TRBV6-5 and TRBJ2-7, with TRBD1 matching 10 bases. Germline values: CDR1 MNHEY, CDR2 SVGAGI. V dropped 4 bases and J dropped 4; count of bases not matched to a gene: 4. This CDR3 is 14 amino acids long. The DNA for the CDR3 is TGTGCCAGCAGTTCCGGACAGGGGGTTTACGAGCAGTACTTC. Translation: CASSSGQGVYEQYF.

The chain links TRBV29-1 to TRBJ1-2; D not certain. Germline assignment: CDR1 SQVTM and CDR2 ANQGSEA. With 7 bases removed from V and 1 base from J, the gap between germline ends came to 10 bases. The CDR3 is 12 amino acids. This CDR3 is CSGDTGNYGYTF. The DNA for the CDR3 is TGCAGCGGAGATACCGGTAACTATGGCTACACCTTC. The whole variable domain, filled in from reference TRBV29-1 and TRBJ1-2, reads SAVISQKPSRDICQRGTSLTIQCQVDSQVTMMFWYRQQPGQSLTLIATANQGSEATYESGFVIDKFPISRPNLTFSTLTVSNMSPEDSSIYLCSGDTGNYGYTFGSGTRLTVV.

The chain combines TRBV6-5 with TRBJ2-1; 8 bases fit TRBD1. The germline gives CDR1 MNHEY, CDR2 SVGAGI. This CDR3 contains 14 residues. V lost 5 bases to trimming and J lost 3 bases; unmatched junction nucleotides: 3. DNA for the CDR3: TGTGCCAGCAGTCCGACAGGGGTCTACAATGAGCAGTTCTTC. Encoded protein: CASSPTGVYNEQFF.

This chain connects TRBV7-6 to TRBJ2-3, with a weak D call TRBD2 (7 bases). The CDR3 has 17 amino acids. V lost 4 bases, J lost 2 bases, and 19 bases lay in between. CDR1 and CDR2 from the germline V gene are SGHVS and FNYEAQ. CDR3 residues: CASSSAMAGAITDTQYF. CDR3 sequence (DNA): TGTGCCAGCAGCTCCGCAATGGCGGGGGCGATCACAGATACGCAGTATTTT.

V usage is TRBV11-2 and J usage is TRBJ2-7; a possible D gene is TRBD2 (6 bases). CDR3 size: 15 residues. V was trimmed by 1 base and J by 2 bases, leaving 12 bases between them. Germline V CDR1 and CDR2: SGHAT, FQNNGV. Here the CDR3 reads CASSLGRDGAYEQYF. In DNA form, the CDR3 reads TGTGCCAGCAGCTTAGGGCGGGACGGAGCCTACGAGCAGTACTTC.

This clone was seen just once. The rearrangement uses TRBV27 and TRBJ2-7, with 9 bases that match TRBD1. V lost 5 bases, J lost 0 bases, and 5 bases stayed unmatched. Germline V lookup: CDR1 MNHEY, CDR2 SMNVEV (reference sequence). The CDR3 length is 15 residues. The CDR3 here is CASSPRTGDSYEQYF. In nucleotides, the CDR3 is TGTGCCAGCAGTCCCAGGACAGGGGACTCCTACGAGCAGTACTTC.

The sample holds one count of this clone. This chain joins TRBV9 and TRBJ1-6; D possibly corresponds to TRBD1 (6 bases). The CDR3 consists of 13 residues. V lost 3 bases and J lost 9, with 10 bases in between. From germline, CDR1 is SGDLS and CDR2 YYNGEE. In nucleotides, the CDR3 is TGTGCCAGCAGCGGTCAGGGGAGTTCACCCCTCCACTTT. This gives the protein CASSGQGSSPLHF.

V usage is TRBV19 and J usage is TRBJ1-1; no firm D call. This CDR3 spans 13 amino acids. Germline V CDR1 and CDR2: LNHDA, SQIVND (reference sequence). V was pared by 1 base and J by 8 bases, with 11 bases between. The CDR3 spells CASSIGRYQEAFF. CDR3 sequence (DNA): TGTGCCAGTAGTATAGGGCGGTACCAAGAAGCTTTCTTT. The variable domain in full, completed from reference TRBV19 and TRBJ1-1, reads DGGITQSPKYLFRKEGQNVTLSCEQNLNHDAMYWYRQDPGQGLRLIYYSQIVNDFQKGDIAEGYSVSREKKESFPLTVTSAQKNPTAFYLCASSIGRYQEAFFGQGTRLTVV.

A few counts support this clone. V usage is TRBV27 and J usage is TRBJ1-2, with D possibly matching TRBD1 (6 bases). Looked up from germline, CDR1 is MNHEY and CDR2 is SMNVEV (reference sequence). V was trimmed by 9 bases and J by 2 bases, leaving 16 bases between them. The CDR3 contains 14 residues. In DNA, the CDR3 is TGTGCCAGTCGCTACAGGGTAGGCAACTATGGCTACACCTTC. This encodes CASRYRVGNYGYTF.

This clone was counted once. This rearrangement joins TRBV21-1 to TRBJ2-2; the table calls TRBD2, which could not be checked here. TRBV21-1 is given as a pseudogene. CDR3 length equals 16 residues. The CDR3 DNA is TGTGCCAGCAGCAAAGTTGGGATCGAGGGCACCGGGGAGCTGTTTTTT. Its protein product is CASSKVGIEGTGELFF.

The gene calls are TRBV29-1 and TRBJ2-3; a possible D gene is TRBD1 (5 bases). This CDR3 is built from 13 residues. Germline CDR1 is SQVTM and CDR2 is ANQGSEA. With 7 bases removed from V and 0 bases from J, the gap between germline ends came to 11 bases. CDR3 region: CSARRGSTDTQYF. CDR3 DNA sequence: TGCAGCGCCCGTAGGGGAAGCACAGATACGCAGTATTTT.

The chain carries TRBV19 and TRBJ1-1; maybe TRBD1 (6 bases). V was trimmed by 0 bases and J by 2 bases, leaving 16 bases between them. Looked up from germline, CDR1 is LNHDA and CDR2 is SQIVND (reference sequence). The length of the CDR3 is 17 residues. The CDR3 DNA is TGTGCCAGTAGTATAGAGGGGGAGACAGGCCGTAACACTGAAGCTTTCTTT. Residues: CASSIEGETGRNTEAFF. Full variable domain (rest looked up from reference TRBV19 and TRBJ1-1): DGGITQSPKYLFRKEGQNVTLSCEQNLNHDAMYWYRQDPGQGLRLIYYSQIVNDFQKGDIAEGYSVSREKKESFPLTVTSAQKNPTAFYLCASSIEGETGRNTEAFFGQGTRLTVV.

On this clone: The same CDR3 can be traced to other DNA sequences in this sample. The gene calls are TRBV25-1 and TRBJ2-7; TRBD1 matches 9 bases. The J segment lost 0 bases and the V segment lost 6 bases, leaving 0 bases of the junction unmatched. The CDR3 contains 13 residues. The germline V gene has CDR1 MGHDK and CDR2 SYGVNS. The CDR3 reads CASRTGGSYEQYF. CDR3 in DNA: TGTGCCAGCAGGACAGGGGGCTCCTACGAGCAGTACTTC.

CDR3 region: CATSIGTGPARNEKLFF. The CDR3 DNA is TGTGCCACCAGCATCGGGACAGGCCCGGCCCGTAATGAAAAACTGTTTTTT. This chain links TRBV15 with TRBJ1-4; 8 bases match TRBD1. J gave up 4 bases and V 4 bases, and 11 bases lay outside the gene matches. The V gene's germline CDR1 is LNHNV and CDR2 YYDKDF (reference sequence). The CDR3 is 17 residues long. The full variable domain, in which reference TRBV15 and TRBJ1-4 provide the parts outside the CDR3, is DAMVIQNPRYQVTQFGKPVTLSCSQTLNHNVMYWYQQKSSQAPKLLFHYYDKDFNNEADTPDNFQSRRPNTSFCFLDIRSPGLGDTAMYLCATSIGTGPARNEKLFFGSGTQLSVL.

The chain is built from TRBV19 and TRBJ1-6; TRBD1 might be the D (6 bases). The germline CDR1 and CDR2 sequences are LNHDA and SQIVND (reference sequence). Trimming removed 4 bases from V and 8 bases from J, with 6 bases in between. This CDR3 comprises 12 residues. CDR3 residues: CASSRQDSPLHF. As DNA, the CDR3 is TGTGCCAGTAGTAGACAGGATTCACCCCTCCACTTT.

This sequence joins TRBV19 and TRBJ1-5; D call uncertain. From germline, CDR1 is LNHDA and CDR2 SQIVND (reference sequence). There are 12 residues in the CDR3. Deletions cut 7 bases from V and 9 bases from J, with 13 bases between. In nucleotides, the CDR3 is TGTGCCAGTAATGACGGTGGGCGGCCCCAGCATTTT. It is translated as CASNDGGRPQHF. The full variable domain, rest sourced from reference TRBV19 and TRBJ1-5, is DGGITQSPKYLFRKEGQNVTLSCEQNLNHDAMYWYRQDPGQGLRLIYYSQIVNDFQKGDIAEGYSVSREKKESFPLTVTSAQKNPTAFYLCASNDGGRPQHFGDGTRLSIL.

V and J are TRBV6-5 and TRBJ1-6; D gene ambiguous. Trimming shortened V by 2 bases and J by 6 bases, and 11 bases separated the two germline ends. The germline V gene encodes CDR1 MNHEY and CDR2 SVGAGI. This CDR3 contains 15 residues. The DNA for the CDR3 is TGTGCCAGCAGTTACGTAACAGATTCTAATTCACCCCTCCACTTT. Translating gives CASSYVTDSNSPLHF.

The chain uses TRBV11-2 and TRBJ2-6, with 9 bases aligning to TRBD1. The CDR3 has 16 residues. The J segment lost 2 bases and the V segment lost 8 bases, leaving 7 bases of the junction unmatched. The germline gives CDR1 SGHAT, CDR2 FQNNGV. CDR3 sequence: CASSPGQGAGANVLTF. CDR3 sequence (DNA): TGTGCCAGCTCGCCGGGACAGGGTGCTGGGGCCAACGTCCTGACTTTC.

The chain is built from TRBV6-1 and TRBJ1-4, with D perhaps matching TRBD1 (6 bases). CDR3 length equals 15 residues. Trimming took off 2 bases at V and 1 base at J, with 8 bases between the two ends. Germline CDR1 MNHNS, CDR2 SASEGT. CDR3 in DNA: TGTGCCAGCAGTGAACGCAGGGGAACTAATGAAAAACTGTTTTTT. Its protein product is CASSERRGTNEKLFF.

The gene calls are TRBV27 and TRBJ2-7; D is perhaps TRBD2 (5 bases). CDR1 is MNHEY, CDR2 SMNVEV, per germline (reference sequence). The CDR3 runs 13 residues. V was trimmed by 7 bases and J by 6 bases, leaving 16 bases between them. The CDR3 reads CASISLARGEQYF. The CDR3 nucleotides read TGTGCCAGCATCAGCCTAGCACGTGGCGAGCAGTACTTC.

CDR3 DNA sequence: TGTGCCAGCAGGTATGGGACAGGGGAACGCTATGGCTACACCTTC. It translates to CASRYGTGERYGYTF. The chain joins TRBV7-9 to TRBJ1-2, with 10 nucleotides matching TRBD1. Germline values: CDR1 SEHNR, CDR2 FQNEAQ (reference sequence). The V segment lost 6 bases and the J segment 4 bases; nucleotides outside the gene matches: 8. This CDR3 is 15 amino acids long.

V gene TRBV11-1 combines with J gene TRBJ1-6; D ambiguous. V was clipped by 4 bases and J by 9 bases, with 16 bases between them. The CDR3 consists of 15 residues. CDR1 SGHAT and CDR2 FQDESV come from the germline V gene (reference sequence). CDR3 DNA: TGTGCCAGCAGCTCTCAAGGGAGACACGGTTCACCCCTCCACTTT. It is translated as CASSSQGRHGSPLHF. The full variable domain, in which reference TRBV11-1 and TRBJ1-6 provide the parts outside the CDR3, is EAEVAQSPRYKITEKSQAVAFWCDPISGHATLYWYRQILGQGPELLVQFQDESVVDDSQLPKDRFSAERLKGVDSTLKIQPAELGDSAMYLCASSSQGRHGSPLHFGNGTRLTVT.